This paragraph covers one TCR beta chain sequence. The antigen is not known. The data stem from a study of T cells in Graves' hyperthyroidism and ophthalmopathy. Study-level background: Peripheral blood samples were taken at initial diagnosis, prior to any treatment. Notes on the study in general: Ophthalmopathy, as predicted by the model, came a median 6.5 months after the prediction. Separating ophthalmopathy from stable hyperthyroidism was achieved by a 13 V-J model.

This CDR3 has 14 amino acids. V dropped 3 bases and J dropped 3 bases, with 11 bases sitting between them. Germline V gives CDR1 SNHLY, CDR2 FYNNEI. RNA transcripts provided the source from which TCR beta CDR3 regions were amplified. First-round RT-PCR of the TCR CDR3 relied on the HTBI primer set. TCRdb reanalysed the multiplex PCR reads using MiXCR and keeps one entry per CDR3 protein. The data hold 700,000 or so distinct CDR3 sequences, with around 13% observed a single time. Diagnoses were established using clinical symptoms, serum thyroxine and TRAb, thyroid ultrasound and orbital computed tomography.

Material for sequencing was blood. V is TRBV2 and J is TRBJ1-1; the D is unclear. This TCR came from a woman aged 50 to 65 with Graves' ophthalmopathy. CDR3 in amino acids: CASSDMGGDTEAFF. The DNA for the CDR3 is TGTGCCAGCAGTGATATGGGCGGCGACACTGAAGCTTTCTTT.